The source of this T cell receptor beta chain is a study of blood T cell repertoires in COVID-19. Study background: Samples representing acute and convalescent COVID-19 were sourced from the United States, Italy and Spain. Sample material is recorded as cDNA or gDNA derived from T cells, B-cell-depleted T cells, or PBMCs.

Using immunoSEQ multiplex PCR, the repertoire was profiled, and TCRdb retains in-frame clones only, with some absent. The sample yields 150,000 to 200,000 clones, about 86% seen once. The germline V gene encodes CDR1 LNHDA and CDR2 SQIVND (reference sequence). The CDR3 spans 20 residues. The J segment lost 0 bases and the V segment lost 5 bases, leaving 13 bases of the junction unmatched. Sequenced: peripheral blood. This rearrangement joins TRBV19 to TRBJ2-1; 13 bases line up with TRBD2. The source of this sequence is a man aged 50 or older with active or convalescent COVID-19. The CDR3 here is CASSARLGLAGPSSYNEQFF. The CDR3, as DNA: TGTGCCAGTAGTGCCCGGCTGGGACTAGCGGGACCTAGCTCCTACAATGAGCAGTTCTTC.